A single sample is the source of the 3 T cell receptor beta chains below, sequenced in a study of Ad26.COV2.S vaccination and SARS-CoV-2 variants. Data came from immunoSEQ multiplex PCR; TCRdb stores just in-frame clones and leaves some out. The repertoire has around 450,000 clones, approximately 87% of them found once; the top ten carry 3.6%. Treatment given: roughly 19 received Ad26.COV2.S at low or high dose, single or two shots; 5 received placebo; per-sample allocation not given. On day 63 after the first injection, vaccine and placebo recipients gave samples. The material sequenced was peripheral blood, taken in a trial of Ad26.COV2.S vaccine versus placebo. The receptors were gathered from a person aged 18 to 59 who received the Ad26.COV2.S COVID-19 vaccine or a placebo.

The chain couples TRBV4-3 to TRBJ2-2; D remains unclear. Trimming took off 6 bases at V and 0 bases at J, with 8 bases between the two ends. The CDR3 runs 14 residues. Germline V gene lookup returns CDR1 LGHNA and CDR2 YSLEER. CDR3 loop: CASRLRPNTGELFF. The CDR3 DNA follows: TGCGCCAGCAGGCTGAGACCGAACACCGGGGAGCTGTTTTTT.

The chain is built from TRBV19 and TRBJ2-5; TRBD2 agrees at 8 bases. The CDR3 spans 13 residues. V lost 7 bases to trimming and J lost 2 bases; unmatched junction nucleotides: 3. Per the germline V gene, CDR1 is LNHDA and CDR2 is SQIVND (reference sequence). The CDR3 loop reads CASTRGGQETQYF. Written as DNA, the CDR3 is TGTGCCAGTACCCGCGGGGGGCAAGAGACCCAGTACTTC. Complete variable domain (other parts from reference TRBV19 and TRBJ2-5): DGGITQSPKYLFRKEGQNVTLSCEQNLNHDAMYWYRQDPGQGLRLIYYSQIVNDFQKGDIAEGYSVSREKKESFPLTVTSAQKNPTAFYLCASTRGGQETQYFGPGTRLLVL.

The V and J genes are TRBV18 and TRBJ2-1; D not resolved. This CDR3 region has 12 residues. Germline lookup yields CDR1 KGHSH and CDR2 LQKENI. The V end lost 6 bases, the J end lost 7 bases, and 10 bases lay between the germline ends. CDR3 amino acids: CASSLLGNEQFF. The CDR3 nucleotides are TGTGCCAGCTCGCTCTTGGGGAATGAGCAGTTCTTC.